This T cell receptor beta chain was identified during a study of blood T cell repertoires in COVID-19. About the study: Nucleic acid was either cDNA or gDNA, and it came from T cells, B-cell-depleted T cells, or PBMCs.

Original methodology: From reference gene primer amplification, estimates of nucleated cell counts were derived. Repertoires were generated with immunoSEQ multiplex PCR, while TCRdb's copy carries only in-frame clones and drops some. The V and J calls and the clone size are those of that table, but D and trimming were determined from the DNA. The sample records 140,000 to 150,000 clones, over 70% being singletons. Participants were aged about 18 to 100 years from around 26 US areas. Recovery meant two consecutive negative NP/OP PCR tests, professional clearance, or resolved symptoms. The V gene's germline CDR1 is MNHEY and CDR2 SMNVEV (reference sequence). This CDR3 spans 12 amino acids. The V end was cut by 5 bases, the J end by 7 bases, with 12 bases between.

The specimen sequenced was PBMCs or T cells enriched from blood (not recorded which). The chain couples TRBV27 to TRBJ2-7, with a possible D match to TRBD2 (5 bases). The receptor was derived from a man aged 60-69 years who had recovered from COVID-19. The CDR3 region has the DNA TGTGCCAGCAGTACCGGGGTTCGGGAGCAGTACTTC. This translates into CASSTGVREQYF.